Each of the 14 T cell receptor beta chains below was sequenced from the same sample in a study of beta chain features in type 1 diabetes. No antigens are known for them. The study's findings and limits: For Type 1 diabetes patients, all four CD4+ subsets carried TCRB CDR3s that were moderately but significantly shorter.

Reverse transcribing all isolated RNA meant expressed TCRB transcripts were sequenced. Data came from immunoSEQ multiplex PCR; TCRdb stores just in-frame clones and leaves some out. The data contain roughly 50,000 clones, less than 55% of them singletons. The source material was Tregs from blood. The receptors here all came from a man aged 30 to 45 with type 1 diabetes.

V usage is TRBV5-5 and J usage is TRBJ2-1; D gene uncertain. The CDR3 covers 12 residues. Germline values: CDR1 SGHKS, CDR2 YYEKEE (reference sequence). Deletions cut 2 bases from V and 6 bases from J, with 6 bases between. CDR3 amino acids: CASSFSLNEQFF. CDR3 nucleotide sequence: TGTGCCAGCAGCTTTAGCCTCAATGAGCAGTTCTTC.

In DNA form, the CDR3 reads TGTGCCAGCAGCGAGTACAATGAGCAGTTCTTC. Translation: CASSEYNEQFF. This chain connects TRBV7-9 to TRBJ2-1; D not certain. V lost 5 bases and J lost 4, with 3 bases in between. The CDR3 runs to 11 residues. Germline CDR1 reads SEHNR; CDR2 reads FQNEAQ (reference sequence).

In the case of this clone: Mismatch with germline at one junction end may stem from a read error. V is TRBV2 and J is TRBJ2-7, with D possibly being TRBD1 (6 bases). CDR1 and CDR2 (germline): SNHLY, FYNNEI. The CDR3 runs to 10 residues. CDR3 loop: CASSEYRELF. Here the CDR3 DNA reads TGTGCCAGCAGTGAATACAGGGAGCTCTTC.

This clone turned up a few times. The V gene is TRBV7-2, the J gene TRBJ2-7, with a weak D call TRBD2 (6 bases). The germline CDR1 and CDR2 sequences are SGHTA and FQGNSA. The CDR3 is made up of 15 amino acids. V was cut by 2 bases and J by 0 bases, with 11 bases left in between. The CDR3 loop reads CASSLSVAASYEQYF. DNA for the CDR3: TGTGCCAGCAGCTTATCGGTAGCGGCCTCCTACGAGCAGTACTTC. The whole variable domain, filled in from reference TRBV7-2 and TRBJ2-7, reads GAGVSQSPSNKVTEKGKDVELRCDPISGHTALYWYRQSLGQGLEFLIYFQGNSAPDKSGLPSDRFSAERTGGSVSTLTIQRTQQEDSAVYLCASSLSVAASYEQYFGPGTRLTVT.

This clone was detected only a few times. The rearrangement joins TRBV6-9 to TRBJ2-1; D remains unclear. CDR1 and CDR2 from the germline V gene are MNHGY and SVAAGI. CDR3 length: 12 amino acids. V was shortened by 3 bases and J by 10 bases, with 10 bases between the two germline ends. CDR3 DNA: TGTGCCAGCAGTTACTCGCAGGCGGAGCAGTTCTTC. As protein: CASSYSQAEQFF.

This clone was recorded a few times. The chain recombines TRBV20-1 with TRBJ1-1, with TRBD1 identical over 10 bases. The CDR3 is 11 amino acids. The V gene end was trimmed by 6 bases and the J gene end by 10 bases; junction bases not matched to a gene: 5. Per germline, CDR1 DFQATT and CDR2 SNEGSKA (reference sequence). In nucleotides, the CDR3 is TGCAGTGCCATGGACAGGGGGGCAGCTTTCTTT. Its protein is CSAMDRGAAFF.

The J gene is TRBJ2-5, the V gene TRBV6-5; D gene uncertain. Germline V CDR1 and CDR2: MNHEY, SVGAGI. This CDR3 region has 14 residues. Between the trimmed V and J ends, which lost 5 bases and 5 bases, there was a span of 15 bases. The CDR3, as DNA: TGTGCCAGCAGTGACCTCACGCAGGCCGAGACCCAGTACTTC. Translation gives CASSDLTQAETQYF.

This clone was seen a few times. The chain employs TRBV6-1 and TRBJ1-1; D remains unclear. This CDR3 spans 12 amino acids. In germline, CDR1 is MNHNS, CDR2 SASEGT. With 7 bases removed from V and 5 bases from J, the gap between germline ends came to 11 bases. CDR3 DNA sequence: TGTGCCAGCAAAGAATACGGGACTGAAGCTTTCTTT. It codes for CASKEYGTEAFF.

V is TRBV2 and J is TRBJ2-5, with TRBD2 matching 12 bases. The J call is in doubt because the DNA end fits TRBJ2-7 better. Germline V gene data show CDR1 as SNHLY and CDR2 as FYNNEI. The CDR3 is 14 residues long. CDR3 nucleotides: TGTGCCAGCAGGCGGACTAGCGGGGACTACGAGCAGTACTTC. This sequence encodes CASRRTSGDYEQYF.

The chain carries TRBV11-2 and TRBJ2-1; TRBD1 matches at 7 bases. Germline V gene lookup returns CDR1 SGHAT and CDR2 FQNNGV. This CDR3 has 16 residues. J gave up 10 bases and V 4 bases, and 16 bases lay outside the gene matches. The CDR3, as DNA: TGTGCCAGCAGCTCCCCGGACAGGTATGGCTCCTCAGAGCAGTTCTTC. Encoded protein: CASSSPDRYGSSEQFF.

The J gene is TRBJ2-1, the V gene TRBV30, with D perhaps TRBD2 (5 bases). V lost 0 bases and J 7 bases, leaving 10 bases between the germline ends. This CDR3 is 13 amino acids long. Germline CDR1 and CDR2: GTSNPN and SVGIG (reference sequence). As DNA, the CDR3 is TGTGCCTGGAGTGTATACGTAGCGAATGAGCAGTTCTTC. Translating gives CAWSVYVANEQFF.

J is TRBJ1-5 and V is TRBV19; TRBD1 matches at 8 bases. Trimming at V came to 9 bases and at J to 3 bases, leaving 10 bases not matched to a gene. The CDR3 is 15 amino acids. In germline, CDR1 is LNHDA, CDR2 SQIVND (reference sequence). CDR3 sequence: CASKYLDRDNQPQHF. The CDR3 coding sequence is TGTGCCAGCAAGTATCTGGACAGGGACAATCAGCCCCAGCATTTT.

The V gene is TRBV5-1, the J gene TRBJ1-1, with D possibly matching TRBD1 (6 bases). Germline CDR1 reads SGHRS; CDR2 reads YFSETQ. Trimming stripped 0 bases from V and 11 bases from J, with 20 bases between. This CDR3 comprises 15 residues. This chain's CDR3 is CASSLAQGPGRWAFF. The CDR3 DNA is TGCGCCAGCAGCTTGGCTCAGGGGCCCGGCAGGTGGGCTTTCTTT.

This sequence joins TRBV5-6 and TRBJ2-1, with D possibly being TRBD2 (5 bases). Germline V gives CDR1 SGHDT, CDR2 YYEEEE. This CDR3 has 11 residues. Trimming shortened V by 4 bases and J by 13 bases, and 12 bases separated the two germline ends. For the CDR3, the DNA is TGTGCCAGCAGCGCACTAGGTACCCAGTTCTTC. It specifies CASSALGTQFF. Full variable domain (rest looked up from reference TRBV5-6 and TRBJ2-1): DAGVTQSPTHLIKTRGQQVTLRCSPKSGHDTVSWYQQALGQGPQFIFQYYEEEERQRGNFPDRFSGHQFPNYSSELNVNALLLGDSALYLCASSALGTQFFGPGTRLTVL.